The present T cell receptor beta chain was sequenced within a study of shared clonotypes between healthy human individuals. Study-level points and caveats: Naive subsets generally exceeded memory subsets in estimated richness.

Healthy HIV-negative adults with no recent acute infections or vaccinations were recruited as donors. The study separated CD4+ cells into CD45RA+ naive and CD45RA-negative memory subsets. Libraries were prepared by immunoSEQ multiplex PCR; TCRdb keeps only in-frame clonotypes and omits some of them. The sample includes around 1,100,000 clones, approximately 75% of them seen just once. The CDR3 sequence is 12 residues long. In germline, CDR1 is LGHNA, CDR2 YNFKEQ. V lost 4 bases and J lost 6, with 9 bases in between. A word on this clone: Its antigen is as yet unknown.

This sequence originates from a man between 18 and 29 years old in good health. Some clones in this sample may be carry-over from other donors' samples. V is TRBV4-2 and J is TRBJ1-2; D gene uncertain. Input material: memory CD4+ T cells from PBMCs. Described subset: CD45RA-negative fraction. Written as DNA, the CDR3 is TGTGCCAGCAGCCGGCGGGAGGATGGCTACACCTTC. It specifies CASSRREDGYTF.